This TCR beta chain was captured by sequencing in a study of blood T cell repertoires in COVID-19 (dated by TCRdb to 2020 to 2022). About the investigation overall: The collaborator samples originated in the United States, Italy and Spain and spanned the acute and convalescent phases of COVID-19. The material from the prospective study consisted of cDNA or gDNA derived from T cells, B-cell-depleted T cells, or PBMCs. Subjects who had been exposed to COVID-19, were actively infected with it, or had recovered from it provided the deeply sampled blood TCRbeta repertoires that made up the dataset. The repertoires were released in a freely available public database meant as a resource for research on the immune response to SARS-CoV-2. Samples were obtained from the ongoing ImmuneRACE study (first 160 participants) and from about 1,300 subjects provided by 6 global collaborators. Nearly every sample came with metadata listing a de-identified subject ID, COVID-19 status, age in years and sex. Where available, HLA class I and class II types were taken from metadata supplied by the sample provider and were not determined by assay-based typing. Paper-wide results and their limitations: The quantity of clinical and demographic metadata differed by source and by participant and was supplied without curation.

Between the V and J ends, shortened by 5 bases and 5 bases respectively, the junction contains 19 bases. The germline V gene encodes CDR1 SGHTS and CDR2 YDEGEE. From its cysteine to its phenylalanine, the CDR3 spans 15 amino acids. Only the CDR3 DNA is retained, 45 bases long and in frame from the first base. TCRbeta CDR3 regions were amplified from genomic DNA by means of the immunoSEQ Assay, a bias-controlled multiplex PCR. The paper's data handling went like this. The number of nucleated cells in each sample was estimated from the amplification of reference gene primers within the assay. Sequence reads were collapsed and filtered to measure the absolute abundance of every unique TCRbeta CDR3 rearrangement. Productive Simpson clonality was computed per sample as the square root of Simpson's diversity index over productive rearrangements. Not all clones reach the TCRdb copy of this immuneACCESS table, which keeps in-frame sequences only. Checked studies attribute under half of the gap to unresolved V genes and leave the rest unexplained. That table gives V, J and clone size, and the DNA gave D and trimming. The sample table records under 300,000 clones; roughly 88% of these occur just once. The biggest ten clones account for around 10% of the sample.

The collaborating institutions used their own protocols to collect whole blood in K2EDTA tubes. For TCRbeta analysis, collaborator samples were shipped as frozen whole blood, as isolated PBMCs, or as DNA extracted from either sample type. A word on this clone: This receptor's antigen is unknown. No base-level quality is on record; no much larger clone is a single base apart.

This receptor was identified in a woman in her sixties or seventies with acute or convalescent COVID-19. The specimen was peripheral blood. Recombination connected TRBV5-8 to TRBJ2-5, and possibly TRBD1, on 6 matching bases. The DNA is TGTGCCAGCAGACCCGGACAGTCGAGTCTGGAGACCCAGTACTTC. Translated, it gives CASRPGQSSLETQYF.